These 21 T cell receptor beta chains were all obtained from the same sample, sequenced in a study of blood T cell repertoires in COVID-19. The repertoire was sequenced with immunoSEQ multiplex PCR; TCRdb's copy has only in-frame clones and lacks some. The profile shows about 140,000 clones, around nine tenths of them singletons. Sequencing input: peripheral blood. These receptors were collected from a human donor in a cohort sampled during active COVID-19.

This clone appeared once. The chain is built from TRBV9 and TRBJ2-7, with TRBD1 matching 8 bases. This CDR3 has 15 residues. The V segment lost 4 bases and the J segment 0 bases; nucleotides outside the gene matches: 6. Germline loops: CDR1 SGDLS, CDR2 YYNGEE. The CDR3 region has the DNA TGTGCCAGCAGCCCTCGTCAGGGGGCCTCCTACGAGCAGTACTTC. Its protein is CASSPRQGASYEQYF.

The chain uses TRBV20-1 and TRBJ2-5, with D perhaps matching TRBD2 (5 bases). Trimming left V 3 bases short and J 2 bases short, with 10 bases between. CDR3 length equals 13 residues. Germline V gene sequence: CDR1 DFQATT, CDR2 SNEGSKA (reference sequence). The CDR3 DNA reads TGCAGTGCTAGTCCCAGCGGACAAGAGACCCAGTACTTC. Protein sequence: CSASPSGQETQYF.

This clone was counted only a few times. The V call is TRBV6-2 or TRBV6-3, the J call TRBJ2-4; D is undetermined. Germline CDR1 reads MNHEY; CDR2 reads SVGEGT. The CDR3 extends over 12 amino acids. Trimming cost V 5 bases and J 0 bases, with 2 bases left between them. For the CDR3, the DNA is TGTGCCAGCAGTCTAGCCAAAAACATTCAGTACTTC. Amino acid sequence: CASSLAKNIQYF.

The chain recombines TRBV11-3 with TRBJ2-5; 9 nucleotides align to TRBD2. Unmatched junction bases numbered 8, after V lost 5 bases and J lost 1 base. This CDR3 spans 16 amino acids. Germline CDR1 reads SGHNT; CDR2 reads YENEEA. CDR3 DNA sequence: TGTGCCAGCAGCCCTACGCCAGCGGGAGGCCAAGAGACCCAGTACTTC. Protein: CASSPTPAGGQETQYF. Looking up the rest from reference TRBV11-3 and TRBJ2-5 gives the full variable domain: EAGVVQSPRYKIIEKKQPVAFWCNPISGHNTLYWYLQNLGQGPELLIRYENEEAVDDSQLPKDRFSAERLKGVDSTLKIQPAELGDSAVYLCASSPTPAGGQETQYFGPGTRLLVL.

V gene TRBV5-4 combines with J gene TRBJ1-2; 7 positions agree with TRBD1. This CDR3 has 15 residues. With 0 bases clipped from V and 2 bases from J, the junction kept 4 bases outside the gene matches. Germline lookup yields CDR1 SGHNT and CDR2 YYREEE (reference sequence). Here the CDR3 reads CASSLARTGNYGYTF. The CDR3 bases are TGTGCCAGCAGCTTGGCCAGGACAGGCAACTATGGCTACACCTTC.

This chain uses TRBV11-3 with TRBJ2-1; D may be TRBD2 (5 bases). This CDR3 has 14 amino acids. V was shortened by 0 bases and J by 6 bases, with 9 bases between the two germline ends. Germline loops: CDR1 SGHNT, CDR2 YENEEA. Written as DNA, the CDR3 is TGTGCCAGCAGCTTAGATCTACTAGTCAATGAGCAGTTCTTC. Its protein product is CASSLDLLVNEQFF.

The CDR3 coding sequence is TGTGCCAGCAGTGAAAGAGGTGCAGGGCAGCCGTACTTC. It specifies CASSERGAGQPYF. The genes are TRBV6-1 and TRBJ2-7; TRBD1 is a possible D gene (5 bases). The ends were cut back, 2 bases at V and 12 bases at J, with 17 bases in the middle. The CDR3 totals 13 residues. Germline V gives CDR1 MNHNS, CDR2 SASEGT.

The chain employs TRBV6-4 and TRBJ2-1; TRBD2 matches 8 bases. The germline CDR1 and CDR2 sequences are MRHNA and SNTAGT. The CDR3 totals 20 residues. V lost 7 bases and J lost 5; bases outside the gene matches: 25. The CDR3 loop reads CASKKSGGLVSAGHHNEQFF. In DNA form, the CDR3 reads TGTGCCAGCAAAAAATCGGGGGGACTAGTGTCTGCGGGGCACCACAATGAGCAGTTCTTC.

The chain uses TRBV5-5 and TRBJ1-6; 9 nucleotides line up with TRBD1. The CDR3 loop spans 17 amino acids. The V segment lost 4 bases and the J segment 0 bases; nucleotides outside the gene matches: 5. Germline lookup yields CDR1 SGHKS and CDR2 YYEKEE (reference sequence). CDR3 in amino acids: CASSVQGAGSYNSPLHF. The CDR3 bases are TGTGCCAGCAGCGTACAGGGGGCGGGCTCCTATAATTCACCCCTCCACTTT.

This chain connects TRBV10-1 to TRBJ1-6; 10 bases are a match to TRBD1. The V and J ends lost 2 bases and 11 bases, in that order; junction bases with no gene match: 3. Germline values: CDR1 WNHNN, CDR2 SYGVQD (reference sequence). The CDR3 covers 14 residues. The CDR3 nucleotides are TGCGCCAGCAGTGAGCCGGGACAGGGGCCACCCCTCCACTTT. This gives the protein CASSEPGQGPPLHF.

The V and J genes are TRBV10-2 and TRBJ2-3, with TRBD2 matching over 13 bases. The CDR3 length is 15 residues. V trimming: 8 bases; J trimming: 5 bases; junction bases outside the gene matches: 7. Germline V gene data show CDR1 as WSHSY and CDR2 as SAAADI. The CDR3 is CASGRRLAGGDTQYF. CDR3 in DNA: TGCGCCAGCGGCCGCCGACTAGCGGGGGGAGATACGCAGTATTTT.

V is TRBV18 and J is TRBJ1-2; TRBD1 matches 7 bases. CDR1 and CDR2 (germline): KGHSH, LQKENI. The CDR3 runs to 16 residues. The V and J ends lost 0 bases and 4 bases, in that order; junction bases with no gene match: 8. CDR3 amino acids: CASSPPIRQGSYGYTF. The CDR3 DNA is TGTGCCAGCTCACCACCTATTCGACAGGGTTCCTATGGCTACACCTTC.

The genes are TRBV4-1 and TRBJ1-2; D remains unclear. The CDR3 length is 13 residues. Per the germline V gene, CDR1 is MGHRA and CDR2 is YSYEKL. V was trimmed by 6 bases and J by 8 bases, leaving 16 bases between them. CDR3 sequence: CASSFDILYGYTF. The CDR3 DNA follows: TGCGCCAGCAGTTTCGACATCCTGTACGGCTACACCTTC.

This clone was observed a single time. This rearrangement joins TRBV28 to TRBJ1-2; D possibly corresponds to TRBD1 (6 bases). Germline V gene sequence: CDR1 MDHEN, CDR2 SYDVKM. V lost 5 bases and J lost 4, with 20 bases in between. The CDR3 extends over 16 amino acids. The CDR3 DNA is TGTGCCAGCAGTAAATATCCCCGGACAGCCGCCTATGGCTACACCTTC. Translating it yields CASSKYPRTAAYGYTF.

V is TRBV18 and J is TRBJ2-7, with 9 bases aligning to TRBD2. J was trimmed by 4 bases and V by 0 bases; bases with no gene match: 4. The CDR3 spans 15 residues. Germline loops: CDR1 KGHSH, CDR2 LQKENI. The CDR3, as DNA: TGTGCCAGCTCACCACCGGGACTAGCTGTTTACGAGCAGTACTTC. The encoded protein is CASSPPGLAVYEQYF.

The V and J genes are TRBV25-1 and TRBJ1-2, with TRBD1 as a possible D gene (6 bases). This CDR3 is built from 17 residues. V was pared by 3 bases and J by 0 bases, with 17 bases between. Germline CDR1 is MGHDK and CDR2 is SYGVNS. This chain's CDR3 is CASSELTGNNANYGYTF. CDR3 in DNA: TGTGCCAGCAGTGAGTTGACAGGAAACAATGCTAACTATGGCTACACCTTC.

This sequence joins TRBV4-1 and TRBJ2-1, with TRBD2 matching 10 bases. Germline loops: CDR1 MGHRA, CDR2 YSYEKL. With V trimmed by 0 bases and J by 0 bases, 11 bases remained unmatched. The CDR3 consists of 20 residues. CDR3 sequence reads: CASSQDLVVSGGGSYNEQFF. CDR3 bases: TGCGCCAGCAGCCAAGATCTAGTGGTCAGCGGGGGGGGCTCCTACAATGAGCAGTTCTTC.

The V and J genes are TRBV7-9 and TRBJ1-1; 8 nucleotides line up with TRBD1. J gave up 1 base and V 4 bases, and 5 bases lay outside the gene matches. Per germline, CDR1 SEHNR and CDR2 FQNEAQ (reference sequence). The CDR3 runs 15 residues. For the CDR3, the DNA is TGTGCCAGCAGCTCACAGGGGGGAGGGAACACTGAAGCTTTCTTT. Amino acids: CASSSQGGGNTEAFF.

The chain is built from TRBV11-2 and TRBJ2-3; D gene ambiguous. There are 15 residues in the CDR3. Trimming took 1 base from V and 0 from J, leaving 8 bases between them. Germline values: CDR1 SGHAT, CDR2 FQNNGV. The CDR3 region has the DNA TGTGCCAGCAGCTTAGTCTATATTAGCACAGATACGCAGTATTTT. Its protein product is CASSLVYISTDTQYF.

The rearrangement joins TRBV7-2 to TRBJ1-1; D is unclear. Germline V lookup: CDR1 SGHTA, CDR2 FQGNSA. V was pared by 3 bases and J by 7 bases, with 18 bases between. This CDR3 is 15 amino acids long. The DNA for the CDR3 is TGTGCCAGCAGCTTTATGCCGCTGGGCCCAGATGAAGCTTTCTTT. The encoded protein is CASSFMPLGPDEAFF.

The chain combines TRBV5-4 with TRBJ2-2; maybe TRBD2 (5 bases). The V gene lost 4 bases and the J gene lost 3 bases, with 13 bases spanning the gap. Germline CDR1 SGHNT, CDR2 YYREEE (reference sequence). The CDR3 totals 15 residues. The CDR3 reads CASSPSRTHTGELFF. CDR3 DNA: TGTGCCAGCAGCCCGTCCAGGACTCACACCGGGGAGCTGTTTTTT. The full variable domain, its missing parts supplied by reference TRBV5-4 and TRBJ2-2, is ETGVTQSPTHLIKTRGQQVTLRCSSQSGHNTVSWYQQALGQGPQFIFQYYREEENGRGNFPPRFSGLQFPNYSSELNVNALELDDSALYLCASSPSRTHTGELFFGEGSRLTVL.